This is a list of T cell receptor beta chains from one sample in a study of regulatory T cells in long-lasting Graves disease. TCRdb reprocessed the multiplex PCR reads with MiXCR, giving one entry per CDR3 protein. The repertoire has 350,000 to 400,000 distinct CDR3 sequences, 16% of them found once; the top ten carry roughly a fifth. This same sample was also part of a study on T cells in Graves' hyperthyroidism and ophthalmopathy.

Sequencing was performed on peripheral blood mononuclear cells (PBMCs), taken at new diagnosis, from a patient treated with antithyroid drugs. The receptors here all came from a woman between 18 and 29 years old with Graves disease. Both conserved end residues are part of each CDR3. The order of the fields is V gene, J gene, clone size, D gene, CDR3 protein, CDR3 DNA. A D gene is named only where the DNA matches it firmly. A row's size may be missing; if present it is once, few, many or a size class.

v_gene: TRBV28; j_gene: TRBJ1-6; abundance: many; d_gene: NA; CDR3aa: CASSLGGSYNSPLHF; CDR3nt: TGTGCCAGCAGTTTAGGTGGCTCCTATAATTCACCCCTCCACTTT
v_gene: TRBV5-1; j_gene: TRBJ2-7; abundance: NA; d_gene: NA; CDR3aa: CASSDFDEQYF; CDR3nt: TGCGCCAGCAGCGATTTCGACGAGCAGTACTTC
v_gene: TRBV11-2; j_gene: TRBJ2-3; abundance: many; d_gene: TRBD2; CDR3aa: CASSQGATSGDSSTDTQYF; CDR3nt: TGTGCCAGCAGCCAGGGGGCGACTAGCGGGGACTCTAGCACAGATACGCAGTATTTT
v_gene: TRBV20-1; j_gene: TRBJ1-5; abundance: many; d_gene: TRBD1; CDR3aa: CSARARDRGLSQPQHF; CDR3nt: TGCAGTGCTAGAGCTAGAGACAGGGGGCTTTCTCAGCCCCAGCATTTT
v_gene: TRBV11-2; j_gene: TRBJ2-2; abundance: many; d_gene: TRBD1; CDR3aa: CASIRGQTNTGELFF; CDR3nt: TGTGCCAGCATCCGGGGACAGACGAACACCGGGGAGCTGTTTTTT
v_gene: TRBV7-6; j_gene: TRBJ2-3; abundance: many; d_gene: TRBD2; CDR3aa: CASSPRSGASTDTQYF; CDR3nt: TGTGCCAGCAGCCCAAGGAGCGGGGCTAGCACAGATACGCAGTATTTT
v_gene: TRBV6-1; j_gene: TRBJ1-3; abundance: many; d_gene: NA; CDR3aa: CASSDITGNTIYF; CDR3nt: TGTGCCAGCAGTGACATCACTGGAAACACCATATATTTT
v_gene: TRBV2; j_gene: TRBJ2-4; abundance: many; d_gene: TRBD2; CDR3aa: CATNNLGLAGSVNIQYF; CDR3nt: TGTGCCACCAACAACTTAGGACTAGCGGGATCTGTAAACATTCAGTACTTC
v_gene: TRBV7-9; j_gene: TRBJ2-1; abundance: many; d_gene: NA; CDR3aa: CASSLAVPGQGRYNEQFF; CDR3nt: TGTGCCAGCAGCTTAGCGGTCCCCGGGCAGGGTCGCTACAATGAGCAGTTCTTC
v_gene: TRBV28; j_gene: TRBJ1-5; abundance: NA; d_gene: NA; CDR3aa: CASSFYYPVRGFQPQHF; CDR3nt: TGTGCCAGCAGCTTCTATTACCCTGTCCGGGGGTTCCAGCCCCAGCATTTT
v_gene: TRBV18; j_gene: TRBJ2-5; abundance: many; d_gene: TRBD1; CDR3aa: CASSPPGQGRWRETQYF; CDR3nt: TGTGCCAGCTCACCACCCGGACAGGGAAGATGGCGGGAGACCCAGTACTTC
v_gene: TRBV2; j_gene: TRBJ2-7; abundance: many; d_gene: NA; CDR3aa: CASRGLSSYEQYF; CDR3nt: TGTGCCAGCAGGGGGCTCAGCTCCTACGAGCAGTACTTC
v_gene: TRBV12-3/TRBV12-4; j_gene: TRBJ1-4; abundance: many; d_gene: NA; CDR3aa: CASSPPPLTTEKLFF; CDR3nt: TGTGCCAGCAGTCCTCCCCCTCTTACCACTGAAAAACTGTTTTTT
v_gene: TRBV3-1; j_gene: TRBJ2-2; abundance: NA; d_gene: TRBD2; CDR3aa: CASSRNPGTSIGELFF; CDR3nt: TGTGCCAGCAGCCGGAACCCCGGGACTAGCATCGGGGAGCTGTTTTTT
v_gene: TRBV2; j_gene: TRBJ2-2; abundance: many; d_gene: TRBD1; CDR3aa: CASSEALRGRGELFF; CDR3nt: TGTGCCAGCAGTGAAGCGCTCAGGGGGCGCGGGGAGCTGTTTTTT
v_gene: TRBV5-6; j_gene: TRBJ1-2; abundance: NA; d_gene: NA; CDR3aa: CASSLKGYGYTF; CDR3nt: TGTGCCAGCAGCTTGAAGGGATATGGCTACACCTTC
v_gene: TRBV6-1; j_gene: TRBJ1-1; abundance: many; d_gene: NA; CDR3aa: CASSGTSTEAFF; CDR3nt: TGTGCCAGCAGTGGTACAAGCACTGAAGCTTTCTTT
v_gene: TRBV2; j_gene: TRBJ2-3; abundance: NA; d_gene: NA; CDR3aa: CASRGDRGAQYF; CDR3nt: TGTGCCAGCAGGGGAGACAGAGGTGCGCAGTATTTT
v_gene: TRBV3-1; j_gene: TRBJ2-2; abundance: many; d_gene: NA; CDR3aa: CASSQDRRAGELFF; CDR3nt: TGTGCCAGCAGCCAAGATAGAAGAGCCGGGGAGCTGTTTTTT
v_gene: TRBV28; j_gene: TRBJ2-3; abundance: many; d_gene: TRBD2; CDR3aa: CASSFPGGGTDTQYF; CDR3nt: TGTGCCAGCAGTTTTCCGGGGGGAGGCACAGATACGCAGTATTTT
v_gene: TRBV19; j_gene: TRBJ1-1; abundance: few; d_gene: NA; CDR3aa: CASSMAGSPVEAFF; CDR3nt: TGTGCCAGTAGTATGGCCGGGAGCCCCGTGGAAGCTTTCTTT
v_gene: TRBV5-1; j_gene: TRBJ2-4; abundance: NA; d_gene: TRBD2; CDR3aa: CASSPIGLDAKNIQYF; CDR3nt: TGCGCCAGCAGCCCAATAGGACTAGATGCCAAAAACATTCAGTACTTC
v_gene: TRBV20-1; j_gene: TRBJ2-5; abundance: few; d_gene: TRBD1; CDR3aa: CSAPGQVQETQYF; CDR3nt: TGCAGTGCTCCCGGACAGGTACAAGAGACCCAGTACTTC
v_gene: TRBV7-9; j_gene: TRBJ2-5; abundance: NA; d_gene: NA; CDR3aa: CASSPATDTVKTQYF; CDR3nt: TGTGCCAGCAGCCCGGCTACAGACACCGTGAAGACCCAGTACTTC
v_gene: TRBV28; j_gene: TRBJ1-5; abundance: many; d_gene: NA; CDR3aa: CASSFLDRISNQPQHF; CDR3nt: TGTGCCAGCAGTTTTCTGGACAGAATTAGCAATCAGCCCCAGCATTTT
v_gene: TRBV2; j_gene: TRBJ2-3; abundance: many; d_gene: NA; CDR3aa: CASSDRYTQYF; CDR3nt: TGTGCCAGCAGCGACCGATATACGCAGTATTTT
v_gene: TRBV11-3; j_gene: TRBJ2-1; abundance: many; d_gene: NA; CDR3aa: CASSLGGGQGNEQFF; CDR3nt: TGTGCCAGCAGCTTAGGGGGTGGGCAGGGCAATGAGCAGTTCTTC
v_gene: TRBV12-3/TRBV12-4; j_gene: TRBJ1-5; abundance: NA; d_gene: NA; CDR3aa: CASSLKQGFNQPQHF; CDR3nt: TGTGCCAGCAGTCTGAAACAGGGTTTCAATCAGCCCCAGCATTTT
v_gene: TRBV7-6; j_gene: TRBJ2-2; abundance: many; d_gene: TRBD1; CDR3aa: CASSLYLGQGNTGELFF; CDR3nt: TGTGCCAGCAGCTTGTATTTGGGACAGGGAAACACCGGGGAGCTGTTTTTT
v_gene: TRBV15; j_gene: TRBJ1-1; abundance: NA; d_gene: NA; CDR3aa: CATSRVAGDTEAFF; CDR3nt: TGTGCCACCAGCAGAGTAGCAGGGGACACTGAAGCTTTCTTT
v_gene: TRBV7-8; j_gene: TRBJ2-5; abundance: few; d_gene: NA; CDR3aa: CASSFSSSYQETQYF; CDR3nt: TGTGCCAGTTCTTTTAGCTCATCGTACCAAGAGACCCAGTACTTC
v_gene: TRBV2; j_gene: TRBJ2-1; abundance: many; d_gene: NA; CDR3aa: CASSLTGVPEQFF; CDR3nt: TGTGCCAGCAGTCTGACGGGAGTCCCCGAGCAGTTCTTC
v_gene: TRBV7-2; j_gene: TRBJ2-1; abundance: many; d_gene: TRBD1; CDR3aa: CASSGQGAAEQFF; CDR3nt: TGTGCCAGCAGCGGACAGGGGGCTGCTGAGCAGTTCTTC
v_gene: TRBV24-1; j_gene: TRBJ2-4; abundance: NA; d_gene: NA; CDR3aa: CATSDPQSEGVNIQYF; CDR3nt: TGTGCCACCAGTGATCCCCAGTCTGAGGGCGTAAACATTCAGTACTTC
v_gene: TRBV7-8; j_gene: TRBJ2-3; abundance: many; d_gene: NA; CDR3aa: CASSPVFSTDTQYF; CDR3nt: TGTGCCAGCAGCCCTGTCTTTAGCACAGATACGCAGTATTTT
v_gene: TRBV5-1; j_gene: TRBJ2-1; abundance: many; d_gene: NA; CDR3aa: CASSLARGLPTVHEQFF; CDR3nt: TGCGCCAGCAGCTTGGCGAGGGGACTCCCTACTGTGCATGAGCAGTTCTTC
v_gene: TRBV10-3; j_gene: TRBJ1-1; abundance: NA; d_gene: TRBD1; CDR3aa: CAIGTGGGAEAFF; CDR3nt: TGTGCCATCGGGACAGGGGGAGGAGCTGAAGCTTTCTTT
v_gene: TRBV20-1; j_gene: TRBJ2-7; abundance: many; d_gene: TRBD2; CDR3aa: CSARDSGTSAYEQYF; CDR3nt: TGCAGTGCTAGAGATAGCGGGACTAGCGCTTACGAGCAGTACTTC
v_gene: TRBV2; j_gene: TRBJ2-2; abundance: many; d_gene: TRBD1; CDR3aa: CASIPGQGNTGELFF; CDR3nt: TGTGCCAGCATCCCGGGACAGGGAAACACCGGGGAGCTGTTTTTT
v_gene: TRBV30; j_gene: TRBJ2-7; abundance: few; d_gene: TRBD1; CDR3aa: CAWSGTGAQPVGEQYF; CDR3nt: TGTGCCTGGAGCGGGACAGGGGCCCAACCGGTGGGCGAGCAGTACTTC
v_gene: TRBV5-1; j_gene: TRBJ2-5; abundance: NA; d_gene: NA; CDR3aa: CASSLKTETQYF; CDR3nt: TGCGCCAGCAGCTTGAAGACAGAGACCCAGTACTTC
v_gene: TRBV7-8; j_gene: TRBJ2-7; abundance: many; d_gene: NA; CDR3aa: CASSPRITYEQYF; CDR3nt: TGTGCCAGCAGCCCGAGAATTACGTACGAGCAGTACTTC
v_gene: TRBV7-9; j_gene: TRBJ1-3; abundance: few; d_gene: NA; CDR3aa: CASSLSAGNTIYF; CDR3nt: TGTGCCAGCAGCTTATCGGCTGGAAACACCATATATTTT
v_gene: TRBV7-9; j_gene: TRBJ2-5; abundance: many; d_gene: NA; CDR3aa: CASSLDGVQETQYF; CDR3nt: TGTGCCAGCAGCTTAGACGGGGTCCAAGAGACCCAGTACTTC